Included here is one TCR beta chain sequence, with context. V was clipped by 7 bases and J by 0 bases; unmatched bases: 10. The CDR3 length is 17 residues. Per germline, CDR1 SNHLY and CDR2 FYNNEI. With 60 Vbeta and 13 Jbeta primers, the PCR was carried out. Profiled with immunoSEQ multiplex PCR; TCRdb holds only in-frame clones, not every one. The sample lists about 20,000 clones, over 75% occurring once. This record comes from a study of cytomegalovirus exposure and HLA in healthy donors. The chain employs TRBV2 and TRBJ2-1, with 9 bases matching TRBD2. Sequencing was performed on PBMCs. This clonotype was obtained from a man aged 55 to 69 in good health and CMV-seronegative. This CDR3 is CASKRGRADSSYNEQFF. CDR3 DNA: TGTGCCAGCAAACGCGGGAGGGCCGACAGCTCCTACAATGAGCAGTTCTTC.